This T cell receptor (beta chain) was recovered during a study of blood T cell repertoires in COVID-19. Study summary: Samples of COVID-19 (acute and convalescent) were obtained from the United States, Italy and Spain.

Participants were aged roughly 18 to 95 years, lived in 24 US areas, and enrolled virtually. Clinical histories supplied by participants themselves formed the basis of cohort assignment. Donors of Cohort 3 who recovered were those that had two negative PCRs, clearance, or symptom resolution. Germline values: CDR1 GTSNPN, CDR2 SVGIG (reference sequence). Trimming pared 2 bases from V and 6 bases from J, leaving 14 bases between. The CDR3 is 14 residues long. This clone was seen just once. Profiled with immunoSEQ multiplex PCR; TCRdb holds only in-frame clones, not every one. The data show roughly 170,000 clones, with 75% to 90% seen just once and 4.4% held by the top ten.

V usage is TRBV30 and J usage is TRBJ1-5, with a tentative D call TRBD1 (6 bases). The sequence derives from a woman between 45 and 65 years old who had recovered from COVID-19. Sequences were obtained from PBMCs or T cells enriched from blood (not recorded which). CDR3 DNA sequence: TGTGCCTGGAGTTTGACAGGTCGCGGTCAGCCCCAGCATTTT. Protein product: CAWSLTGRGQPQHF.